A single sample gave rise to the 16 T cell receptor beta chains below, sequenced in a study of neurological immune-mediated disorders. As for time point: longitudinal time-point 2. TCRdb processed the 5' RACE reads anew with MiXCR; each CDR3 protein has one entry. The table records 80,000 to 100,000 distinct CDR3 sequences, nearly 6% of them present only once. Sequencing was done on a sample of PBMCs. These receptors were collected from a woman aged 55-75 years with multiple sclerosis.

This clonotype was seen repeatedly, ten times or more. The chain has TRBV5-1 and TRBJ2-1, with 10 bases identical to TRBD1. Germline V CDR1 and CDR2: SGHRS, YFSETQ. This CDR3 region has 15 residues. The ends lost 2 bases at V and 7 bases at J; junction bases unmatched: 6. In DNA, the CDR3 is TGCGCCAGCAGCTTAGACAGGGGGCGCTTGAATGAGCAGTTCTTC. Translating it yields CASSLDRGRLNEQFF. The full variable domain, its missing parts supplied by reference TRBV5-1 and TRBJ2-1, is KAGVTQTPRYLIKTRGQQVTLSCSPISGHRSVSWYQQTPGQGLQFLFEYFSETQRNKGNFPGRFSGRQFSNSRSEMNVSTLELGDSALYLCASSLDRGRLNEQFFGPGTRLTVL.

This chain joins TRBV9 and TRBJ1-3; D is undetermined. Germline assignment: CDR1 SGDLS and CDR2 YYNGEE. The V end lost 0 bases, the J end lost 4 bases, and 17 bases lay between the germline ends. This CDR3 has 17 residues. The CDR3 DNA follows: TGTGCCAGCAGCGTAGACGGGCGCGGCTCTTCGGGAAACACCATATATTTT. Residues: CASSVDGRGSSGNTIYF.

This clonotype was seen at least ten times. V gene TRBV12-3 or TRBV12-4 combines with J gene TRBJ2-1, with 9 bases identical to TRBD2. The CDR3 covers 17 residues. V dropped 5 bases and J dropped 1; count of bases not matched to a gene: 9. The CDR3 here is CASSPRLAGVSYNEQFF. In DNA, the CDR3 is TGTGCCAGCAGTCCCAGATTAGCGGGGGTATCCTACAATGAGCAGTTCTTC.

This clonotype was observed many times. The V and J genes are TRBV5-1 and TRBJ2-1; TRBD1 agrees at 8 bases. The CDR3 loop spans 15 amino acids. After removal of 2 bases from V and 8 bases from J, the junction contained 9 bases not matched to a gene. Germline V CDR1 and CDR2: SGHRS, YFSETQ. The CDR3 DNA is TGCGCCAGCAGCTTAGTAGGACAGGGATGGGATGAGCAGTTCTTC. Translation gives CASSLVGQGWDEQFF.

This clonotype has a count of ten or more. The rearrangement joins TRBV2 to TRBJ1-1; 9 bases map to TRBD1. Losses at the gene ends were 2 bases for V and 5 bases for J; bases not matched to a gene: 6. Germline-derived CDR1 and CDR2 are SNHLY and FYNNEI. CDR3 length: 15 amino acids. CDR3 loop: CASSEPTGGKTEAFF. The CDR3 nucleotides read TGTGCCAGCAGTGAACCGACAGGGGGTAAAACTGAAGCTTTCTTT.

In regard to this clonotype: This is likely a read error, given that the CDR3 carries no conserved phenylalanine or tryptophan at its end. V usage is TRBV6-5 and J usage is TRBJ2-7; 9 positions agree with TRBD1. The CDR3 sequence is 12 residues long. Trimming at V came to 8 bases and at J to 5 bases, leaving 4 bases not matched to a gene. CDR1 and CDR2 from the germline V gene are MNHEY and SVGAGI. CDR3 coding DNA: TGTGCCAGCGGGACAGGGTCCAACGAGCAGTACCTC. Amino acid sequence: CASGTGSNEQYL.

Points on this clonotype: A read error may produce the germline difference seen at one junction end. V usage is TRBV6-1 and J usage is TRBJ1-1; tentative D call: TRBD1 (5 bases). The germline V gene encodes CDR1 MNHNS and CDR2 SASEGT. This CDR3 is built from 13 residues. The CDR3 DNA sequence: TGTTCCAGCAGGGAGACATGGGGCACCGAAGCTTTCTTT. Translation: CSSRETWGTEAFF.

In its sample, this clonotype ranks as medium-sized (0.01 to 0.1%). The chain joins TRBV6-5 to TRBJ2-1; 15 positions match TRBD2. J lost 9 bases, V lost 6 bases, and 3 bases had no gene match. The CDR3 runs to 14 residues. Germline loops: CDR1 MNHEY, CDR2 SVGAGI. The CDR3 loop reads CASSWTSGGAEQFF. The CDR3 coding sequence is TGTGCCAGCAGCTGGACTAGCGGGGGGGCTGAGCAGTTCTTC.

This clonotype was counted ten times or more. DNA of the CDR3: TGTGCCATCTTCGGGGGACCTGAGAATTCCTACGAGCAGTACTTC. This codes for CAIFGGPENSYEQYF. The rearrangement links TRBV10-3 to TRBJ2-7; maybe TRBD2 (6 bases). Germline values: CDR1 ENHRY, CDR2 SYGVKD. The CDR3 loop spans 15 amino acids. The V end was cut by 8 bases, the J end by 1 base, with 18 bases between.

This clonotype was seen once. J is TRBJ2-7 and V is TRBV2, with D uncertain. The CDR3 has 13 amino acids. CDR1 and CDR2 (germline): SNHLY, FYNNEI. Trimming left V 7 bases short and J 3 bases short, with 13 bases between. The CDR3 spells CASTRTSLYEQYF. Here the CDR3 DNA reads TGTGCCAGCACCAGGACCTCGCTCTACGAGCAGTACTTC.

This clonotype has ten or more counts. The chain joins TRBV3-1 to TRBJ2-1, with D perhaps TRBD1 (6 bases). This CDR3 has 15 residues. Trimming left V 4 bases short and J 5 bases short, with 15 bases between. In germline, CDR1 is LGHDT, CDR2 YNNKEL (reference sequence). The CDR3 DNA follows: TGTGCCAGCAGCCTAGGGACAAACCTTAACAATGAGCAGTTCTTC. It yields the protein CASSLGTNLNNEQFF.

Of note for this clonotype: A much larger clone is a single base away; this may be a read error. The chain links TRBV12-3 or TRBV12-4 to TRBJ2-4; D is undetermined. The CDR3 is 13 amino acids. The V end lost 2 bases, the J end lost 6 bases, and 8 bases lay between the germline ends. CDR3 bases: TGTGCCAGCAGTTTAAGTCGTAGAAACATTCAGTACTTC. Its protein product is CASSLSRRNIQYF.

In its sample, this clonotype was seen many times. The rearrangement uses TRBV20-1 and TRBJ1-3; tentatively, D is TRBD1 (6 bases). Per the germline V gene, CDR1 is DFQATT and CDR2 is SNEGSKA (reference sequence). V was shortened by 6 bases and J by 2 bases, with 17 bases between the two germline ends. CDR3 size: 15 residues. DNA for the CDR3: TGCAGTGCCCCACACGTCCCAGGGGCTGGAAACACCATATATTTT. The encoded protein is CSAPHVPGAGNTIYF.

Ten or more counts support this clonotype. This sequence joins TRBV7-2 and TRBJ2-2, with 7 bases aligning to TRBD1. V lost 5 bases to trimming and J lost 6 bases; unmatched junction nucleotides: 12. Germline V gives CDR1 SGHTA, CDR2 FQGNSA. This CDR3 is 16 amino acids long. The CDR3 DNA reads TGTGCCAGCAGCCGTCGACCGACAGGGACCGCCGGGGAGCTGTTTTTT. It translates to CASSRRPTGTAGELFF.

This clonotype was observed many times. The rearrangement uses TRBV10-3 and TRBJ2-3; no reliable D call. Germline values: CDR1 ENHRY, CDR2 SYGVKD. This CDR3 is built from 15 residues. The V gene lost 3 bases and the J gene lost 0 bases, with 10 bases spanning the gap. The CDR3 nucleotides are TGTGCCATCAGTGATTATGCGGTTAGCACAGATACGCAGTATTTT. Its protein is CAISDYAVSTDTQYF.

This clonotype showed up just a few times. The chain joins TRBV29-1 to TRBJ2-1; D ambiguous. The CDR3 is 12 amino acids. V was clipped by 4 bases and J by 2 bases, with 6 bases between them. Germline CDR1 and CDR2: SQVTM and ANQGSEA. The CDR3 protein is CSVGQTYNEQFF. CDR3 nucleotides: TGCAGCGTTGGCCAGACCTACAATGAGCAGTTCTTC.